Below are 11 T cell receptor beta chains sequenced from a single sample in a study of blood T cell repertoires in COVID-19. Profiling relied on immunoSEQ multiplex PCR, and the TCRdb table lists in-frame clones only, not all of them. The table lists nearly 400,000 clones, around 92% of them singletons. Sample: PBMCs or T cells enriched from blood (not recorded which). Receptor source: a woman under 40 who had recovered from COVID-19.

The V gene is TRBV2, the J gene TRBJ1-4; 7 bases are shared with TRBD1. Germline V gene sequence: CDR1 SNHLY, CDR2 FYNNEI. CDR3 length: 16 amino acids. The trim removed 6 bases at V and 0 bases at J, leaving 7 bases unmatched. The CDR3 nucleotides read TGTGCCAGCAGGTGGGGGACAGCGGCAACTAATGAAAAACTGTTTTTT. The encoded protein is CASRWGTAATNEKLFF.

The rearrangement joins TRBV27 to TRBJ1-5; possible D gene TRBD1, 6 bases. Germline V gene lookup returns CDR1 MNHEY and CDR2 SMNVEV (reference sequence). CDR3 length equals 18 residues. Trimming took 4 bases from V and 9 from J, leaving 28 bases between them. This CDR3 is CASSSFPPVTGQVLPQHF. CDR3 DNA sequence: TGTGCCAGCAGTTCCTTCCCTCCCGTGACAGGCCAGGTTTTGCCCCAGCATTTT.

The V call is TRBV11-1, the J call TRBJ2-1; the match to TRBD2 covers 8 bases. The V gene's germline CDR1 is SGHAT and CDR2 FQDESV (reference sequence). Trimming at V came to 0 bases and at J to 8 bases, leaving 6 bases not matched to a gene. The CDR3 has 15 residues. The DNA of the CDR3 is TGTGCCAGCAGCTTAGCGGAAAGCGGGAGCGATGAGCAGTTCTTC. This sequence encodes CASSLAESGSDEQFF.

The rearrangement joins TRBV5-6 to TRBJ2-3, with 9 bases identical to TRBD1. V lost 2 bases, J lost 3 bases, and 7 bases stayed unmatched. Per the germline V gene, CDR1 is SGHDT and CDR2 is YYEEEE. This CDR3 has 16 amino acids. The CDR3 here is CASSFAGQGSTDTQYF. Here the CDR3 DNA reads TGTGCCAGCAGCTTTGCGGGACAGGGATCGACAGATACGCAGTATTTT.

The chain links TRBV7-3 to TRBJ2-4; 11 nucleotides agree with TRBD2. The ends lost 4 bases at V and 0 bases at J; junction bases unmatched: 8. CDR3 size: 18 residues. Germline CDR1 and CDR2: SGHTA and FQGTGA. The CDR3 here is CASSSSTSGNLAKNIQYF. For the CDR3, the DNA is TGTGCCAGCAGCTCCTCGACTAGCGGGAATCTAGCCAAAAACATTCAGTACTTC.

This clone is a singleton in its sample. The V call is TRBV10-3, the J call TRBJ2-7, with 9 bases aligning to TRBD2. This CDR3 is 12 amino acids long. In germline, CDR1 is ENHRY, CDR2 SYGVKD. V shed 8 bases, J shed 3 bases, and the junction held 2 bases outside the gene matches. The DNA of the CDR3 is TGTGCCATCGGGCGGGGGGGCTACGAGCAGTACTTC. It yields the protein CAIGRGGYEQYF.

This chain links TRBV19 with TRBJ2-5, with TRBD2 matching over 12 bases. Germline CDR1 reads LNHDA; CDR2 reads SQIVND (reference sequence). Losses at the gene ends were 5 bases for V and 5 bases for J; bases not matched to a gene: 6. The CDR3 runs 15 residues. The CDR3 region has the DNA TGTGCCAGTAGTCCCCCGACTAGCGGGAGTGAGACCCAGTACTTC. As protein: CASSPPTSGSETQYF.

The V and J genes are TRBV3-1 (or the pseudogene TRBV3-2) and TRBJ2-3; 7 bases are shared with TRBD2. Trimming took 0 bases from V and 2 from J; bases not matched to a gene: 8. CDR1 and CDR2 (germline): LGHDT, YNNKEL (reference sequence). The CDR3 length is 17 residues. The CDR3 sequence: CASSQDWSGRATDTQYF. The CDR3, as DNA: TGTGCCAGCAGCCAAGACTGGAGTGGGAGGGCCACAGATACGCAGTATTTT.

The V and J genes are TRBV6-6 and TRBJ1-5, with a possible D match to TRBD1 (5 bases). The germline V gene encodes CDR1 MNHNY and CDR2 SVGAGI (reference sequence). The CDR3 runs to 15 residues. Trimming took 8 bases from V and 4 from J, leaving 18 bases between them. The CDR3, as DNA: TGTGCCAGCGTCTTGGGGGAGGGGAGGAATCAGCCCCAGCATTTT. The encoded protein is CASVLGEGRNQPQHF.

The genes are TRBV12-3 or TRBV12-4 and TRBJ2-1; 12 bases match TRBD2. The trim removed 11 bases at V and 7 bases at J, leaving 6 bases unmatched. The CDR3 has 13 amino acids. The CDR3 sequence: CAARTSGMNEQFF. CDR3 bases: TGTGCCGCACGGACTAGCGGGATGAATGAGCAGTTCTTC.

The rearrangement links TRBV24-1 to TRBJ2-3, with D uncertain. V was cut by 2 bases and J by 4 bases, with 6 bases left in between. This CDR3 spans 13 amino acids. The germline gives CDR1 KGHDR, CDR2 SFDVKD. For the CDR3, the DNA is TGTGCCACCAGTGATTCCCCAGCAGATACGCAGTATTTT. This gives the protein CATSDSPADTQYF.